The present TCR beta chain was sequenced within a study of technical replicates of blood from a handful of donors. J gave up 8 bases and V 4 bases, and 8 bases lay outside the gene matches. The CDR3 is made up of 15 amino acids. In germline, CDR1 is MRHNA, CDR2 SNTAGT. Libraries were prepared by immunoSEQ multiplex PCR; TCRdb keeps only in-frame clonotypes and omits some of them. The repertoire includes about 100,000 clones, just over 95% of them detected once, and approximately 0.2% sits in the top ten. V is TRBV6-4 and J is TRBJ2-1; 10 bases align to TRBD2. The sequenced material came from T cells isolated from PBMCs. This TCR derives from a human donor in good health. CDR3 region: CASSVRTSGGDEQFF. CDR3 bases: TGTGCCAGCAGTGTCCGGACTAGCGGAGGGGATGAGCAGTTCTTC.